This T cell receptor beta chain is drawn from a study of cytomegalovirus exposure and HLA in healthy donors. Study-wide results and caveats: Reportedly, diagnosis of cytomegalovirus status by the classifier showed high specificity and sensitivity. The later analysis indicated that the majority of CMV-associated TCR beta chains appeared HLA-restricted.

This PCR relied on a set of 60 Vbeta primers and 13 Jbeta primers. Libraries were prepared by immunoSEQ multiplex PCR; TCRdb keeps only in-frame clonotypes and omits some of them. The sample lists over 100,000 clones; under 90% were seen once. As for the donors, each was a healthy bone marrow donor. V shed 4 bases and J 1 base; nucleotides not matched to a gene: 7. CDR1 is MNHEY and CDR2 is SMNVEV in the germline V gene (reference sequence). CDR3 size: 15 residues. This clone appeared a few times. Antigen: not known. This TCR derives from a woman younger than 45 in good health and CMV-seronegative. Sequenced input: PBMCs. The gene calls are TRBV27 and TRBJ2-7; 7 bases align to TRBD1. The CDR3: CASSSRTGWSYEQYF. DNA of the CDR3: TGTGCCAGCAGTTCCCGGACAGGTTGGTCCTACGAGCAGTACTTC.